This T cell receptor (beta chain) came from a study of blood T cell repertoires in COVID-19 (dated by TCRdb to 2018 to 2020). Background for the entire study: Samples from collaborators originated in the United States, Italy and Spain and spanned both the acute and convalescent phases of COVID-19. The prospective study material was composed of cDNA or gDNA derived from T cells, B-cell-depleted T cells, or PBMCs. Deeply sampled blood TCRbeta repertoires from subjects exposed to, actively infected with, or recovered from COVID-19 were included in the dataset. The repertoires were released in a freely available public database meant as a resource for research on the immune response to SARS-CoV-2. Samples were obtained from the ongoing ImmuneRACE study (first 160 participants) and from some 1,300 subjects provided by 6 global collaborators. Sample metadata almost always included a de-identified subject ID, COVID-19 status, age in years and sex. HLA class I and class II types, where available, came from metadata supplied by the sample provider rather than from assay-based typing. Study-wide findings and limitations: The quantity of clinical and demographic metadata differed by source and by participant and was supplied without curation.

TCRbeta CDR3 regions were amplified from genomic DNA using the immunoSEQ Assay, a bias-controlled multiplex PCR. Turning to the authors' computational methods: The number of nucleated cells in each sample was estimated by amplification of reference gene primers within the assay. To quantify the absolute abundance of each unique TCRbeta CDR3 rearrangement, sequence reads were collapsed and filtered. For each sample, productive Simpson clonality was calculated as the square root of Simpson's diversity index across productive rearrangements. TCRdb retrieved this table from immuneACCESS and kept in-frame rearrangements only. Not all clones are present; in checked studies, unresolved V genes account for under half, and no reason is known for the remainder. V and J calls plus clone size are reproduced from that table; the DNA served to infer D and trimming. This sample holds 100,000 or so clones; approximately 90% were observed only once. The ten largest make up around 2.5% of the sample.

Concerning this clone: Its specific antigen is unknown. No much larger clone exists at a distance of one base, and base qualities are not known.

The CDR3, from cysteine to phenylalanine, totals 15 residues. Of the read, only the CDR3 DNA is kept; its 45 bases are in frame from base 1. Based on the germline V gene, the CDR1 and CDR2 sequences are SGHTA and FQGTGA. Trimming removed 5 bases from V and 5 bases from J; the gene matches leave 9 bases unexplained. Each collaborating institution followed its own protocols to collect whole blood in K2EDTA tubes. For TCRbeta analysis, collaborators shipped samples as frozen whole blood, isolated PBMCs, or DNA extracted from either of those sample types. The clonotype was recovered from a human donor with active COVID-19. The donor label of this sample is uncertain. The chain is made from TRBV7-3 and TRBJ2-1; the central 7 bases match TRBD2. The sequenced sample consisted of peripheral blood. Here the CDR3 is given as CASSLSGTKNNEQFF. The sequenced DNA is TGTGCCAGCAGCCTCTCAGGGACTAAAAACAATGAGCAGTTCTTC.